What follows are 13 T cell receptor beta chains derived from one specimen sequenced in a study of T cell responses to AZD1222 COVID-19 vaccine. Produced via immunoSEQ multiplex PCR; TCRdb's table is partial and in-frame only. The profile covers around 60,000 clones, with 85% to 90% appearing a single time and approximately 5.4% taken by the ten largest. The starting material was peripheral blood, obtained on day 0 of AZD1222 vaccination. All receptors derive from an adult in good health.

The rearrangement uses TRBV5-1 and TRBJ1-5; TRBD1 might be the D (5 bases). CDR3 length: 14 residues. V was clipped by 3 bases and J by 8 bases, with 15 bases between them. The germline V gene has CDR1 SGHRS and CDR2 YFSETQ. CDR3 amino acids: CASSWGGGEEPQHF. In DNA form, the CDR3 reads TGCGCCAGCAGCTGGGGGGGAGGTGAGGAGCCCCAGCATTTT.

J is TRBJ2-5 and V is TRBV5-1; D uncertain. V shed 0 bases and J shed 5 bases, with 14 bases lying between them. The germline V gene has CDR1 SGHRS and CDR2 YFSETQ. The CDR3 is 15 residues long. For the CDR3, the DNA is TGCGCCAGCAGCTTGGTGGCAAGTAAATTGGAGACCCAGTACTTC. This translates into CASSLVASKLETQYF.

The chain joins TRBV2 to TRBJ2-5, with 13 bases that match TRBD2. The V gene's germline CDR1 is SNHLY and CDR2 FYNNEI. V lost 5 bases and J lost 1; bases outside the gene matches: 7. The CDR3 loop spans 17 amino acids. The CDR3 sequence is CASSWTSGGESQETQYF. CDR3 nucleotide sequence: TGTGCCAGCAGTTGGACTAGCGGGGGTGAAAGCCAAGAGACCCAGTACTTC.

The chain employs TRBV9 and TRBJ2-2; D remains unclear. This CDR3 is 14 amino acids long. V was clipped by 4 bases and J by 0 bases, with 7 bases between them. Germline V gene data show CDR1 as SGDLS and CDR2 as YYNGEE. The CDR3 DNA reads as TGTGCCAGCAGCCCTTCCGCGAACACCGGGGAGCTGTTTTTT. This sequence encodes CASSPSANTGELFF. The variable domain in full, with the rest retrieved from reference TRBV9 and TRBJ2-2, is DSGVTQTPKHLITATGQRVTLRCSPRSGDLSVYWYQQSLDQGLQFLIQYYNGEERAKGNILERFSAQQFPDLHSELNLSSLELGDSALYFCASSPSANTGELFFGEGSRLTVL.

The rearrangement links TRBV11-2 to TRBJ2-1; D remains unclear. CDR1 and CDR2 from the germline V gene are SGHAT and FQNNGV. With 1 base removed from V and 10 bases from J, the gap between germline ends came to 11 bases. The CDR3 is 13 amino acids. DNA for the CDR3: TGTGCCAGCAGCTTAGTTTCACTGAAGGAGCAGTTCTTC. Protein: CASSLVSLKEQFF.

V is TRBV14 and J is TRBJ1-4, with D tentatively TRBD1 (6 bases). The V gene lost 3 bases and the J gene lost 5 bases, with 19 bases spanning the gap. The germline V gene encodes CDR1 SGHDN and CDR2 FVKESK. The CDR3 is 17 residues long. The CDR3 spells CASSHYGRRTENEKLFF. The CDR3 region has the DNA TGTGCCAGCAGCCATTACGGACGGAGGACAGAGAATGAAAAACTGTTTTTT.

The gene calls are TRBV19 and TRBJ1-6; 8 bases map to TRBD1. This CDR3 has 16 residues. V shed 6 bases and J 7 bases; nucleotides not matched to a gene: 11. CDR1 is LNHDA and CDR2 is SQIVND in the germline V gene (reference sequence). The CDR3 nucleotides read TGTGCCAGTAGACCGACAGGGGAAAGGCACAATTCACCCCTCCACTTT. Its protein product is CASRPTGERHNSPLHF.

The rearrangement joins TRBV2 to TRBJ1-1; D is unresolved. Germline CDR1 and CDR2: SNHLY and FYNNEI. The V and J ends lost 7 bases and 2 bases respectively, with 5 bases between them. CDR3 length: 11 amino acids. Here the CDR3 DNA reads TGTGCCAGCAAGGTCAACACTGAAGCTTTCTTT. Residues: CASKVNTEAFF.

The V gene is TRBV19, the J gene TRBJ1-5, with 7 bases that match TRBD1. Germline CDR1 reads LNHDA; CDR2 reads SQIVND (reference sequence). The CDR3 totals 13 residues. J was trimmed by 7 bases and V by 4 bases; bases with no gene match: 4. CDR3 region: CASSNDREQPQHF. DNA of the CDR3: TGTGCCAGTAGTAACGACAGGGAACAGCCCCAGCATTTT. The full variable domain, rest sourced from reference TRBV19 and TRBJ1-5, is DGGITQSPKYLFRKEGQNVTLSCEQNLNHDAMYWYRQDPGQGLRLIYYSQIVNDFQKGDIAEGYSVSREKKESFPLTVTSAQKNPTAFYLCASSNDREQPQHFGDGTRLSIL.

The V gene is TRBV12-3 or TRBV12-4, the J gene TRBJ1-2; D may be TRBD1 (5 bases). CDR3 size: 13 residues. The V gene lost 5 bases and the J gene lost 4 bases, with 11 bases spanning the gap. DNA of the CDR3: TGTGCCAGCAGTACCAGGGAGCGCTATGGCTACACCTTC. The encoded protein is CASSTRERYGYTF.

V is TRBV27 and J is TRBJ1-2; no clear D. V was shortened by 5 bases and J by 2 bases, with 9 bases between the two germline ends. CDR1 MNHEY and CDR2 SMNVEV come from the germline V gene (reference sequence). This CDR3 has 13 residues. The CDR3 loop reads CASSVQVNYGYTF. CDR3 DNA sequence: TGTGCCAGCAGTGTTCAGGTCAACTATGGCTACACCTTC.

The V and J genes are TRBV9 and TRBJ2-6, with D possibly being TRBD1 (6 bases). Trimming removed 0 bases from V and 0 bases from J, with 22 bases in between. This CDR3 comprises 21 residues. Germline loops: CDR1 SGDLS, CDR2 YYNGEE. CDR3 protein: CASSVGPSPGAPPSGANVLTF. The DNA of the CDR3 is TGTGCCAGCAGCGTAGGCCCCTCTCCAGGGGCCCCCCCCTCTGGGGCCAACGTCCTGACTTTC. Drawing the rest from reference TRBV9 and TRBJ2-6, the complete variable domain is DSGVTQTPKHLITATGQRVTLRCSPRSGDLSVYWYQQSLDQGLQFLIQYYNGEERAKGNILERFSAQQFPDLHSELNLSSLELGDSALYFCASSVGPSPGAPPSGANVLTFGAGSRLTVL.

V and J are TRBV11-2 and TRBJ2-3; D is undetermined. Trimming took 1 base from V and 0 from J, leaving 5 bases between them. The CDR3 covers 14 residues. Germline CDR1 reads SGHAT; CDR2 reads FQNNGV. This chain's CDR3 is CASSLADSTDTQYF. The DNA of the CDR3 is TGTGCCAGCAGCTTAGCTGATAGCACAGATACGCAGTATTTT.